The rows below give T cell receptor beta chains drawn from one sample of a study of blood T cell repertoires in COVID-19. The assay was immunoSEQ multiplex PCR, and TCRdb's table has in-frame clones only and misses some. The data contain about 200,000 clones, over 60% of them singletons. The sample consisted of peripheral blood. Receptors originate from a woman aged 70-85 years with acute or convalescent COVID-19. The CDR3 runs from the conserved cysteine through the conserved F or W. The order of the fields is D gene, J gene, V gene, CDR3 DNA, CDR3 protein. The D gene is left open where the match is weak.

TRBD1 | TRBJ2-5 | TRBV5-4 | TGTGCCAGCAGCCCCGACAGGGGGCTTGAGACCCAGTACTTC | CASSPDRGLETQYF
. | TRBJ2-7 | TRBV3-1/TRBV3-2 | TGTGCCAGCAGCCAAGCGGGCTCCTACGAGCAGTACTTC | CASSQAGSYEQYF
. | TRBJ2-7 | TRBV2 | TGTGCCAGCAGGACAGGGACTGCTTCCTACGAGCAGTACTTC | CASRTGTASYEQYF
TRBD2 | TRBJ2-6 | TRBV4-1 | TGCGCCAGCAGCCCTAGAATGTTAGCGGGAGGCTCCTCTGGGGCCAACGTCCTGACTTTC | CASSPRMLAGGSSGANVLTF
TRBD1 | TRBJ1-1 | TRBV28 | TGTGCCAGCAGTTTGGGGGGACAGGGCAACCCTGAAGCTTTCTTT | CASSLGGQGNPEAFF
TRBD2 | TRBJ2-1 | TRBV11-2 | TGTGCCAGCAGCCAAGGGACTAGCGGGAATCCACTTCGGGATGAGCAGTTCTTC | CASSQGTSGNPLRDEQFF
. | TRBJ2-2 | TRBV6-1 | TGTGCCAGCAGTGAGCAGCGATTCACCGGGGAGCTGTTTTTT | CASSEQRFTGELFF
TRBD2 | TRBJ2-7 | TRBV20-1 | TGCAGTGCTAGTTCACTTGCCGGGACTAGCGGGAGGGGGACCTACGAGCAGTACTTC | CSASSLAGTSGRGTYEQYF
. | TRBJ2-1 | TRBV5-5 | TGTGCCAGCAGCTCCACGGGGGGCAGGGCTTACAATGAGCAGTTCTTC | CASSSTGGRAYNEQFF
. | TRBJ2-1 | TRBV9 | TGTGCCAGCAGCGGCGACAGGCTAGACAATGAGCAGTTCTTC | CASSGDRLDNEQFF